These 25 T cell receptor beta chains share one sample of origin, sequenced in a study of blood T cell repertoires in COVID-19. Repertoires were generated with immunoSEQ multiplex PCR, while TCRdb's copy carries only in-frame clones and drops some. Altogether about 400,000 clones are present, around 92% being singletons, with the ten largest covering more than 1%. Sequences were obtained from peripheral blood. These receptor sequences come from a man between 40 and 49 years old with acute or convalescent COVID-19.

The chain couples TRBV30 to TRBJ2-7, with TRBD1 as a possible D gene (5 bases). This CDR3 is built from 13 residues. Trimming took off 5 bases at V and 1 base at J, with 12 bases between the two ends. The V gene's germline CDR1 is GTSNPN and CDR2 SVGIG (reference sequence). The CDR3, as DNA: TGTGCCTGGGGATTGACAGTTTCCTACGAGCAGTACTTC. Amino acids: CAWGLTVSYEQYF.

The chain combines TRBV19 with TRBJ2-2; D is ambiguous. The CDR3 loop spans 15 amino acids. Germline loops: CDR1 LNHDA, CDR2 SQIVND (reference sequence). V was pared by 2 bases and J by 4 bases, with 11 bases between. The CDR3 loop is CASSISPIGTGELFF. CDR3 coding DNA: TGTGCCAGTAGTATAAGCCCTATTGGCACCGGGGAGCTGTTTTTT. Based on the CDR3 plus reference TRBV19 and TRBJ2-2, the full variable domain is DGGITQSPKYLFRKEGQNVTLSCEQNLNHDAMYWYRQDPGQGLRLIYYSQIVNDFQKGDIAEGYSVSREKKESFPLTVTSAQKNPTAFYLCASSISPIGTGELFFGEGSRLTVL.

This clone appeared a single time. The genes are TRBV4-1 and TRBJ2-7, with 8 bases identical to TRBD1. The CDR3 is 16 residues long. The germline V gene encodes CDR1 MGHRA and CDR2 YSYEKL. Germline trimming cut 0 bases from V and 2 bases from J; bases unmatched to any gene: 6. Here the CDR3 DNA reads TGCGCCAGCAGCCAAGATCCCGGACAGGGAACCTACGAGCAGTACTTC. Residues: CASSQDPGQGTYEQYF.

The chain has TRBV6-5 and TRBJ2-3; weak D call: TRBD2 (6 bases). This CDR3 region has 13 residues. Trimming took 10 bases from V and 8 from J, leaving 19 bases between them. In germline, CDR1 is MNHEY, CDR2 SVGAGI. The CDR3 sequence is CATLKDYFSTQYF. The CDR3 DNA follows: TGTGCCACTCTTAAGGACTATTTTAGTACGCAGTATTTT.

The table lists this clone with a count of one. The chain uses TRBV3-1 (or the pseudogene TRBV3-2) and TRBJ1-5; 7 positions match TRBD1. The CDR3 has 14 amino acids. Per the germline V gene, CDR1 is LGHDT and CDR2 is YNNKEL (reference sequence). J gave up 4 bases and V 4 bases, and 4 bases lay outside the gene matches. The CDR3 loop reads CASSLGQRNQPQHF. As DNA, the CDR3 is TGTGCCAGCAGCCTGGGACAGAGAAATCAGCCCCAGCATTTT.

This clone was detected once. The chain uses TRBV5-1 and TRBJ2-5; 7 bases align to TRBD2. The germline V gene has CDR1 SGHRS and CDR2 YFSETQ. CDR3 length: 17 amino acids. The V and J ends lost 0 bases and 4 bases, in that order; junction bases with no gene match: 12. The CDR3, as DNA: TGCGCCAGCAGCTTGGAATGGCCTAGCGGTAGTCCAGAGACCCAGTACTTC. This translates into CASSLEWPSGSPETQYF.

The chain combines TRBV30 with TRBJ2-3; 11 bases align to TRBD2. Germline CDR1 GTSNPN, CDR2 SVGIG (reference sequence). This CDR3 has 11 amino acids. V lost 8 bases and J lost 14; bases outside the gene matches: 9. CDR3 amino acids: CAQSSGGVLYF. Here the CDR3 DNA reads TGTGCCCAAAGTAGCGGGGGGGTACTGTATTTT.

This chain joins TRBV28 and TRBJ1-2; D is unclear. Trimming pared 8 bases from V and 2 bases from J, leaving 12 bases between. The CDR3 has 13 residues. Germline-derived CDR1 and CDR2 are MDHEN and SYDVKM. The CDR3: CASCIEQNYGYTF. DNA for the CDR3: TGTGCCAGCTGCATTGAACAAAACTATGGCTACACCTTC.

This chain joins TRBV28 and TRBJ1-2, with TRBD1 as a possible D gene (5 bases). The germline V gene has CDR1 MDHEN and CDR2 SYDVKM. The V end was cut by 4 bases, the J end by 2 bases, with 11 bases between. The CDR3 extends over 14 amino acids. CDR3 region: CASSWGGGNYGYTF. The CDR3 coding sequence is TGTGCCAGCAGTTGGGGCGGAGGGAACTATGGCTACACCTTC.

The rearrangement links TRBV7-2 to TRBJ1-1, with D possibly matching TRBD1 (5 bases). Germline CDR1 and CDR2: SGHTA and FQGNSA. CDR3 size: 13 residues. Trimming pared 6 bases from V and 11 bases from J, leaving 19 bases between. For the CDR3, the DNA is TGTGCCAGCAGTCGTAATCAGGGTGTCGGGGCTTTCTTT. The encoded protein is CASSRNQGVGAFF. Complete variable domain (other parts from reference TRBV7-2 and TRBJ1-1): GAGVSQSPSNKVTEKGKDVELRCDPISGHTALYWYRQSLGQGLEFLIYFQGNSAPDKSGLPSDRFSAERTGGSVSTLTIQRTQQEDSAVYLCASSRNQGVGAFFGQGTRLTVV.

The chain joins TRBV19 to TRBJ1-4; unclear D gene. From germline, CDR1 is LNHDA and CDR2 SQIVND (reference sequence). V was cut by 6 bases and J by 8 bases, with 13 bases left in between. There are 13 residues in the CDR3. This chain's CDR3 is CASRRPTMEKLFF. The DNA of the CDR3 is TGTGCCAGTAGGAGGCCCACGATGGAAAAACTGTTTTTT.

The chain links TRBV3-1 (or the pseudogene TRBV3-2) to TRBJ1-1; D not certain. V was cut by 6 bases and J by 1 base, with 9 bases left in between. This CDR3 region has 13 residues. Germline V lookup: CDR1 LGHDT, CDR2 YNNKEL (reference sequence). CDR3 nucleotide sequence: TGTGCCAGCAGAGGACGGGGGAACACTGAAGCTTTCTTT. Translated: CASRGRGNTEAFF.

The chain recombines TRBV7-2 with TRBJ2-2; 9 nucleotides match TRBD2. Unmatched junction bases numbered 10, after V lost 1 base and J lost 7 bases. Per the germline V gene, CDR1 is SGHTA and CDR2 is FQGNSA. This CDR3 is built from 17 residues. The CDR3 is CASSLGTAGGPRGELFF. CDR3 in DNA: TGTGCCAGCAGCTTAGGGACGGCGGGGGGGCCCCGCGGGGAGCTGTTTTTT.

V and J are TRBV7-2 and TRBJ1-2, with 9 nucleotides matching TRBD1. V shed 4 bases, J shed 2 bases, and the junction held 5 bases outside the gene matches. Germline CDR1 reads SGHTA; CDR2 reads FQGNSA. This CDR3 is built from 15 residues. Here the CDR3 reads CASSWVDRGNYGYTF. For the CDR3, the DNA is TGTGCCAGCAGCTGGGTAGACAGGGGGAACTATGGCTACACCTTC.

The rearrangement joins TRBV4-1 to TRBJ1-1, with 7 nucleotides matching TRBD1. Germline V gene sequence: CDR1 MGHRA, CDR2 YSYEKL. This CDR3 is 14 amino acids long. Unmatched junction bases numbered 7, after V lost 1 base and J lost 8 bases. CDR3 in amino acids: CASSQGTGQQEAFF. CDR3 nucleotide sequence: TGCGCCAGCAGCCAAGGGACAGGCCAGCAGGAAGCTTTCTTT.

This clone is a singleton in its sample. The rearrangement links TRBV19 to TRBJ2-5; 10 bases align to TRBD2. J gave up 6 bases and V 5 bases, and 6 bases lay outside the gene matches. Germline V lookup: CDR1 LNHDA, CDR2 SQIVND (reference sequence). This CDR3 has 14 amino acids. CDR3 nucleotides: TGTGCCAGTAGTGTGCTAGCGGGAGTACAGACCCAGTACTTC. It specifies CASSVLAGVQTQYF.

The genes are TRBV7-2 and TRBJ2-1; weak D call: TRBD1 (6 bases). This CDR3 contains 14 residues. From germline, CDR1 is SGHTA and CDR2 FQGNSA. With 6 bases removed from V and 8 bases from J, the gap between germline ends came to 17 bases. CDR3 nucleotide sequence: TGTGCCAGCAGATCACAGGGAACGCGGGATGAGCAGTTCTTC. Amino acid sequence: CASRSQGTRDEQFF.

V is TRBV6-6 and J is TRBJ1-2; 7 nucleotides line up with TRBD1. The germline CDR1 and CDR2 sequences are MNHNY and SVGAGI (reference sequence). V shed 2 bases and J 6 bases; nucleotides not matched to a gene: 6. The CDR3 length is 14 residues. CDR3 in DNA: TGTGCCAGCAGTTACCCGGACAGGTTCGATGGCTACACCTTC. Amino acids: CASSYPDRFDGYTF.

This chain joins TRBV18 and TRBJ1-1; 9 bases line up with TRBD1. Trimming removed 5 bases from V and 5 bases from J; junction bases left unmatched: 9. CDR1 and CDR2 from the germline V gene are KGHSH and LQKENI. CDR3 length: 15 residues. CDR3 protein: CASSTTTGGGTEAFF. The DNA of the CDR3 is TGTGCCAGCTCAACCACAACAGGGGGCGGGACTGAAGCTTTCTTT.

The chain uses TRBV4-3 and TRBJ2-7; D gene unclear. V lost 0 bases, J lost 2 bases, and 8 bases lay in between. This CDR3 contains 14 residues. Germline CDR1 reads LGHNA; CDR2 reads YSLEER. The CDR3 region has the DNA TGCGCCAGCAGCCAAGATGGCAGAACCTACGAGCAGTACTTC. Translation gives CASSQDGRTYEQYF.

The chain carries TRBV9 and TRBJ1-3; D remains unclear. The CDR3 is 17 amino acids. The V end was cut by 0 bases, the J end by 0 bases, with 13 bases between. Germline CDR1 reads SGDLS; CDR2 reads YYNGEE. The CDR3 sequence is CASSVDFGRLSGNTIYF. The CDR3 DNA sequence: TGTGCCAGCAGCGTAGATTTCGGGAGACTCTCTGGAAACACCATATATTTT.

This sequence joins TRBV14 and TRBJ2-7; D perhaps matches TRBD2 (6 bases). V shed 4 bases and J shed 2 bases, with 21 bases lying between them. CDR1 is SGHDN and CDR2 is FVKESK in the germline V gene. This CDR3 is 17 amino acids long. The CDR3 bases are TGTGCCAGCAGCCCTGGACACCCAAGGACTAAAACCTACGAGCAGTACTTC. Protein: CASSPGHPRTKTYEQYF.

This clone has only one observation. The V call is TRBV10-3, the J call TRBJ2-2; TRBD1 matches 7 bases. Germline lookup yields CDR1 ENHRY and CDR2 SYGVKD. The CDR3 loop spans 19 amino acids. J lost 1 base, V lost 6 bases, and 17 bases had no gene match. The CDR3 spells CAISKKRKGDSGNTGELFF. CDR3 nucleotide sequence: TGTGCCATCAGCAAGAAACGAAAGGGGGACAGCGGGAACACCGGGGAGCTGTTTTTT.

This chain links TRBV6-6 with TRBJ2-7; D not certain. CDR3 size: 13 residues. The ends were cut back, 3 bases at V and 7 bases at J, with 13 bases in the middle. Germline CDR1 and CDR2: MNHNY and SVGAGI (reference sequence). The CDR3 spells CASSYVERLEQYF. The CDR3 coding sequence is TGTGCCAGCAGTTATGTGGAGAGGTTAGAGCAGTACTTC.

The chain carries TRBV5-1 and TRBJ1-6; D remains ambiguous. This CDR3 comprises 15 residues. The V end lost 4 bases, the J end lost 9 bases, and 17 bases lay between the germline ends. In germline, CDR1 is SGHRS, CDR2 YFSETQ. The CDR3 spells CASSPNGESISPLHF. Written as DNA, the CDR3 is TGCGCCAGCAGCCCCAACGGGGAATCGATTTCACCCCTCCACTTT.